This T cell receptor (beta chain) was identified during a study of OX40 agonist ivuxolimab in advanced cancers. Clones were read by immunoSEQ multiplex PCR, and TCRdb kept only the in-frame ones, dropping some. The table includes around 72,000 clones, around 90% detected once. The sequence was collected from an adult with an advanced solid tumor such as melanoma, head and neck, liver or kidney cancer. This material consisted of CD4+ or CD8+ T cells sorted from blood, taken in a trial of the OX40 agonist ivuxolimab.

In DNA, the CDR3 is TGTGCCAGCAGCTCCATTTGGCTTCCGGACAATGAGCAGTTCTTC. Translating it yields CASSSIWLPDNEQFF. The chain combines TRBV5-6 with TRBJ2-1; no clear D gene. Germline V gene sequence: CDR1 SGHDT, CDR2 YYEEEE. This CDR3 has 15 residues. Between the trimmed V and J ends, which lost 3 bases and 5 bases, there was a span of 15 bases.